One and the same sample provided the 32 T cell receptor beta chains below, sequenced in a study of regulatory T cells in long-lasting Graves disease. TCR beta libraries were built with iRepertoire HTBI primers and Arm-PCR of CDR3 regions. One entry per CDR3 protein, called by TCRdb with MiXCR from the multiplex PCR reads. The sample contains about 500,000 distinct CDR3 sequences, around 15% of which appear only once. Indicated time point: newly diagnosed GD, antithyroid drugs for less than 3 months. The TCR library used RNA extracted from PBMCs. This same sample was also part of a study on T cells in Graves' hyperthyroidism and ophthalmopathy.

The source was peripheral blood mononuclear cells (PBMCs), collected at new diagnosis, from a patient treated with antithyroid drugs. Receptor source: a man aged 35 to 55 with Graves disease.

This clonotype has ten or more counts. The chain couples TRBV5-1 to TRBJ2-4; 9 bases align to TRBD1. The CDR3 has 17 residues. Germline CDR1 SGHRS, CDR2 YFSETQ. The trim removed 4 bases at V and 3 bases at J, leaving 11 bases unmatched. Written as DNA, the CDR3 is TGCGCCAGCAGCCAGGGGACAGGGCGAGTTGTCAAAAACATTCAGTACTTC. Its protein product is CASSQGTGRVVKNIQYF. The variable domain in full, completed from reference TRBV5-1 and TRBJ2-4, reads KAGVTQTPRYLIKTRGQQVTLSCSPISGHRSVSWYQQTPGQGLQFLFEYFSETQRNKGNFPGRFSGRQFSNSRSEMNVSTLELGDSALYLCASSQGTGRVVKNIQYFGAGTRLSVL.

The table lists this clonotype with many counts. This rearrangement joins TRBV7-9 to TRBJ2-4; 7 bases map to TRBD1. V was clipped by 4 bases and J by 1 base; unmatched bases: 7. CDR1 and CDR2 (germline): SEHNR, FQNEAQ (reference sequence). This CDR3 contains 16 residues. The CDR3 sequence: CASSYTGAVAKNIQYF. Here the CDR3 DNA reads TGTGCCAGCAGCTATACAGGGGCTGTCGCCAAAAACATTCAGTACTTC.

This chain links TRBV6-4 with TRBJ2-7; 13 bases are shared with TRBD2. After removal of 9 bases from V and 6 bases from J, the junction contained 8 bases not matched to a gene. This CDR3 has 14 amino acids. The germline V gene encodes CDR1 MRHNA and CDR2 SNTAGT. The CDR3 region has the DNA TGTGCCAGAGGGACTAGCGGGATACTCCGCGAGCAGTACTTC. Protein product: CARGTSGILREQYF.

The sample holds many counts of this clonotype. Given a much more abundant clone one base away, this may be a read error. The V gene is TRBV12-3 or TRBV12-4, the J gene TRBJ1-1; D ambiguous. V lost 6 bases to trimming and J lost 3 bases, with 8 bases between them. This CDR3 comprises 12 residues. CDR3: CASSPRDTEAFF. CDR3 bases: TGTGCCAGCAGCCCCCGGGACACTGAAGCTTTCTTT.

There are many counts of this clonotype. This chain uses TRBV6-1 with TRBJ1-1; D might be TRBD1 (6 bases). Trimming took off 6 bases at V and 4 bases at J, with 15 bases between the two ends. Germline values: CDR1 MNHNS, CDR2 SASEGT. The CDR3 runs to 14 residues. The CDR3 protein is CASRHTGRGTEAFF. CDR3 DNA: TGTGCCAGCAGGCACACAGGGAGGGGCACTGAAGCTTTCTTT.

A few counts support this clonotype. This chain links TRBV19 with TRBJ2-1; no clear D gene. The germline gives CDR1 LNHDA, CDR2 SQIVND (reference sequence). The CDR3 loop spans 12 amino acids. The ends were cut back, 4 bases at V and 9 bases at J, with 10 bases in the middle. The CDR3 loop reads CASSTRTSEQFF. In DNA form, the CDR3 reads TGTGCCAGTAGTACACGGACGAGTGAGCAGTTCTTC. Full variable domain (remainder filled in from reference TRBV19 and TRBJ2-1): DGGITQSPKYLFRKEGQNVTLSCEQNLNHDAMYWYRQDPGQGLRLIYYSQIVNDFQKGDIAEGYSVSREKKESFPLTVTSAQKNPTAFYLCASSTRTSEQFFGPGTRLTVL.

This clonotype was seen at least ten times. The chain carries TRBV28 and TRBJ2-5; possibly TRBD1 for D (7 bases). With 5 bases removed from V and 6 bases from J, the gap between germline ends came to 22 bases. CDR3 size: 16 residues. From germline, CDR1 is MDHEN and CDR2 SYDVKM. The CDR3 bases are TGTGCCAGCAGTCCACAGGGGAGGTCTATGAGTAAGACCCAGTACTTC. Its translation is CASSPQGRSMSKTQYF. Variable domain in full (rest from reference TRBV28 and TRBJ2-5): DVKVTQSSRYLVKRTGEKVFLECVQDMDHENMFWYRQDPGLGLRLIYFSYDVKMKEKGDIPEGYSVSREKKERFSLILESASTNQTSMYLCASSPQGRSMSKTQYFGPGTRLLVL.

At least ten counts were recorded for this clonotype. The chain carries TRBV7-9 and TRBJ1-6; D is perhaps TRBD1 (5 bases). Trimming pared 3 bases from V and 5 bases from J, leaving 11 bases between. CDR3 length: 15 amino acids. The germline V gene has CDR1 SEHNR and CDR2 FQNEAQ (reference sequence). In DNA form, the CDR3 reads TGTGCCAGCAGCTTGGGAGGGGCGAATAATTCACCCCTCCACTTT. It specifies CASSLGGANNSPLHF.

This clonotype has a handful of counts. The V call is TRBV2, the J call TRBJ2-1; TRBD2 matches 7 bases. V dropped 6 bases and J dropped 4; count of bases not matched to a gene: 6. This CDR3 comprises 14 residues. Germline V gene data show CDR1 as SNHLY and CDR2 as FYNNEI. CDR3 DNA: TGTGCCAGCAGCCCCGGGACTATGTACAATGAGCAGTTCTTC. The encoded protein is CASSPGTMYNEQFF. Full variable domain (rest looked up from reference TRBV2 and TRBJ2-1): EPEVTQTPSHQVTQMGQEVILRCVPISNHLYFYWYRQILGQKVEFLVSFYNNEISEKSEIFDDQFSVERPDGSNFTLKIRSTKLEDSAMYFCASSPGTMYNEQFFGPGTRLTVL.

This clonotype was seen many times. At one of its ends the junction is not consistent with the germline gene, which may arise from a read error. The chain has TRBV20-1 and TRBJ2-3; maybe TRBD2 (5 bases). This CDR3 spans 15 amino acids. Germline values: CDR1 DFQATT, CDR2 SNEGSKA (reference sequence). The CDR3 bases are TGCAGTACTAGACCCCGGGGTAGGCTGACAGATACGCAGTATTTT. The encoded protein is CSTRPRGRLTDTQYF.

Concerning this clonotype itself: A much more abundant neighbour one base away suggests this may be a read error. The genes are TRBV7-9 and TRBJ2-2, with 7 bases identical to TRBD1. CDR1 is SEHNR, CDR2 FQNEAQ, per germline (reference sequence). This CDR3 has 14 amino acids. The V gene end was trimmed by 5 bases and the J gene end by 7 bases; junction bases not matched to a gene: 7. CDR3 nucleotide sequence: TGTGCCAGCAGCCCGGGACAGATACTCGGGGAGCTGTTTTTT. Translating it yields CASSPGQILGELFF.

V gene TRBV20-1 combines with J gene TRBJ2-2; 8 bases agree with TRBD2. V was clipped by 1 base and J by 5 bases; unmatched bases: 18. CDR3 length equals 19 residues. Germline values: CDR1 DFQATT, CDR2 SNEGSKA (reference sequence). The CDR3 reads CSARALSLTSGGGTGELFF. DNA for the CDR3: TGCAGTGCTAGAGCCCTCAGCTTAACTAGCGGAGGAGGGACCGGGGAGCTGTTTTTT.

This clonotype came up many times. The chain combines TRBV28 with TRBJ1-2, with 8 bases matching TRBD1. V trimming: 2 bases; J trimming: 7 bases; junction bases outside the gene matches: 6. This CDR3 contains 14 residues. The germline gives CDR1 MDHEN, CDR2 SYDVKM. The CDR3 coding sequence is TGTGCCAGCAGTTTACCGGGACAGGTCTCTGGCTACACCTTC. Translated, it gives CASSLPGQVSGYTF.

This clonotype was counted ten times or more. The rearrangement uses TRBV5-6 and TRBJ2-3, with 7 bases fitting TRBD2. This CDR3 comprises 14 residues. V shed 4 bases, J shed 4 bases, and the junction held 6 bases outside the gene matches. Germline V gene lookup returns CDR1 SGHDT and CDR2 YYEEEE. In DNA, the CDR3 is TGTGCCAGCAGCACCTTCGGACTAGCAGATACGCAGTATTTT. As protein: CASSTFGLADTQYF.

There are a few counts of this clonotype. Since a much larger clone is just one base distant, this may be a read error. V gene TRBV24-1 combines with J gene TRBJ2-7; tentatively, D is TRBD1 or TRBD2 (5 bases each). This CDR3 has 16 residues. The ends were cut back, 3 bases at V and 2 bases at J, with 16 bases in the middle. Germline lookup yields CDR1 KGHDR and CDR2 SFDVKD. Here the CDR3 reads CATSDTTGAVPYEQYF. CDR3 sequence (DNA): TGTGCCACCAGTGATACTACCGGGGCGGTCCCCTACGAGCAGTACTTC.

This clonotype was seen a handful of times. This rearrangement joins TRBV4-1 to TRBJ2-2, with 12 nucleotides matching TRBD2. This CDR3 contains 14 residues. Losses at the gene ends were 10 bases for V and 6 bases for J; bases not matched to a gene: 6. Germline V gene lookup returns CDR1 MGHRA and CDR2 YSYEKL. The CDR3 bases are TGCGCCACCGGACTAGCGGGGCGGTCCGGGGAGCTGTTTTTT. This sequence encodes CATGLAGRSGELFF.

This clonotype was counted only a few times. J is TRBJ2-3 and V is TRBV9; 11 bases are shared with TRBD2. Germline V lookup: CDR1 SGDLS, CDR2 YYNGEE. V dropped 2 bases and J dropped 3; count of bases not matched to a gene: 5. The CDR3 runs to 16 residues. CDR3 bases: TGTGCCAGCAGCGTGTCTAGCGGGAGGCCGACAGATACGCAGTATTTT. This translates into CASSVSSGRPTDTQYF. Together with reference TRBV9 and TRBJ2-3, the CDR3 gives the full variable domain: DSGVTQTPKHLITATGQRVTLRCSPRSGDLSVYWYQQSLDQGLQFLIQYYNGEERAKGNILERFSAQQFPDLHSELNLSSLELGDSALYFCASSVSSGRPTDTQYFGPGTRLTVL.

The chain joins TRBV6-2 or TRBV6-3 to TRBJ2-7, with TRBD1 matching over 8 bases. Germline V gives CDR1 MNHEY, CDR2 SVGEGT. V lost 7 bases to trimming and J lost 3 bases; unmatched junction nucleotides: 8. CDR3 size: 14 residues. The CDR3 nucleotides read TGTGCCAGCAACCCGACAGGGGCAGTCTACGAGCAGTACTTC. This sequence encodes CASNPTGAVYEQYF.

Ten or more counts support this clonotype. The J gene is TRBJ2-7, the V gene TRBV28, with D possibly being TRBD2 (5 bases). Germline V gene lookup returns CDR1 MDHEN and CDR2 SYDVKM. CDR3 length equals 13 residues. The V and J ends lost 6 bases and 1 base respectively, with 10 bases between them. The CDR3 spells CASRWTGSYEQYF. CDR3 in DNA: TGTGCCAGCAGATGGACGGGGTCCTACGAGCAGTACTTC.

The chain employs TRBV5-1 and TRBJ1-2; TRBD1 aligns across 7 bases. Trimming at V came to 5 bases and at J to 2 bases, leaving 6 bases not matched to a gene. The CDR3 has 14 amino acids. The germline V gene has CDR1 SGHRS and CDR2 YFSETQ. CDR3 loop: CASRVRTGNYGYTF. Written as DNA, the CDR3 is TGCGCCAGCAGGGTTCGGACAGGAAACTATGGCTACACCTTC.

This clonotype was seen many times. The gene calls are TRBV10-3 and TRBJ2-3; TRBD2 matches at 10 bases. This CDR3 is 18 amino acids long. Germline CDR1 reads ENHRY; CDR2 reads SYGVKD. V shed 3 bases, J shed 3 bases, and the junction held 12 bases outside the gene matches. This chain's CDR3 is CAISDLSTGTSATDTQYF. CDR3 bases: TGTGCCATCAGTGATTTAAGTACCGGGACTAGCGCGACAGATACGCAGTATTTT.

V and J are TRBV6-2 or TRBV6-3 and TRBJ2-4; 8 bases match TRBD2. Looked up from germline, CDR1 is MNHEY and CDR2 is SVGEGT. The V segment lost 5 bases and the J segment 8 bases; nucleotides outside the gene matches: 5. The length of the CDR3 is 13 residues. The CDR3 sequence: CASSERLAYIQYF. CDR3 sequence (DNA): TGTGCCAGCAGTGAAAGACTAGCGTACATTCAGTACTTC.

There are many counts of this clonotype. The chain recombines TRBV28 with TRBJ2-3; D is ambiguous. V was trimmed by 5 bases and J by 5 bases, leaving 5 bases between them. The CDR3 is 11 amino acids. Germline V gives CDR1 MDHEN, CDR2 SYDVKM. The CDR3 spells CASSVKDTQYF. For the CDR3, the DNA is TGTGCCAGCAGTGTGAAAGATACGCAGTATTTT. Variable domain in full (rest from reference TRBV28 and TRBJ2-3): DVKVTQSSRYLVKRTGEKVFLECVQDMDHENMFWYRQDPGLGLRLIYFSYDVKMKEKGDIPEGYSVSREKKERFSLILESASTNQTSMYLCASSVKDTQYFGPGTRLTVL.

About this clonotype: A much larger clonotype is one base distant, so this may be a read error. The V and J genes are TRBV5-5 and TRBJ2-5; 13 bases line up with TRBD2. Trimming removed 4 bases from V and 11 bases from J; junction bases left unmatched: 17. From germline, CDR1 is SGHKS and CDR2 YYEKEE (reference sequence). This CDR3 comprises 17 residues. The chain's CDR3 is CASSRGLAGSSYNEQYF. In DNA, the CDR3 is TGTGCCAGCAGCCGGGGACTAGCGGGAAGCTCCTACAATGAGCAGTACTTC.

For this clonotype: A read error may produce the germline difference seen at one junction end. The V gene is TRBV12-3 or TRBV12-4, the J gene TRBJ2-1; D not certain. The CDR3 has 11 amino acids. The CDR3, as DNA: TGTGTCAGCAGCCCCCGGAATGAGCAGTTCTTC. Residues: CVSSPRNEQFF.

The chain has TRBV7-3 and TRBJ2-1, with 9 bases that match TRBD2. The CDR3 is 16 amino acids. V was clipped by 0 bases and J by 2 bases; unmatched bases: 2. The germline V gene encodes CDR1 SGHTA and CDR2 FQGTGA. CDR3 region: CASSLTGGGAYNEQFF. Written as DNA, the CDR3 is TGTGCCAGCAGCTTAACAGGCGGGGGGGCCTACAATGAGCAGTTCTTC.

A word on this clonotype: A far larger clone differs by one base, so this is likely a read error. The chain uses TRBV9 and TRBJ2-1; the match to TRBD2 covers 8 bases. The CDR3 sequence is 14 residues long. Trimming took 6 bases from V and 7 from J; bases not matched to a gene: 9. CDR1 is SGDLS, CDR2 YYNGEE, per germline. The CDR3 DNA reads TGTGCCAGCAACCGGGGACGGGAGGGTAATGAGCAGTTCTTC. Protein sequence: CASNRGREGNEQFF.

This clonotype appeared once. This sequence joins TRBV11-2 and TRBJ2-7; TRBD2 aligns across 11 bases. This CDR3 contains 14 residues. CDR1 and CDR2 (germline): SGHAT, FQNNGV. V gave up 5 bases and J gave up 2 bases; unmatched junction bases: 2. The chain's CDR3 is CASSRGLAAYEQYF. The CDR3 bases are TGTGCCAGCAGCAGGGGACTAGCGGCCTACGAGCAGTACTTC.

This clonotype appeared a few times. J is TRBJ1-2 and V is TRBV29-1; the match to TRBD1 covers 8 bases. Germline values: CDR1 SQVTM, CDR2 ANQGSEA. The CDR3 totals 12 residues. After removal of 6 bases from V and 8 bases from J, the junction contained 8 bases not matched to a gene. The CDR3 coding sequence is TGCAGCGTCGGACAGGGTTATGGAGGCTACACCTTC. This translates into CSVGQGYGGYTF.

This clonotype was recorded a few times. V usage is TRBV12-5 and J usage is TRBJ2-7; D possibly corresponds to TRBD2 (7 bases). The ends were cut back, 5 bases at V and 0 bases at J, with 14 bases in the middle. Per germline, CDR1 LGHNT and CDR2 FRNRAP. The CDR3 sequence is 15 residues long. CDR3 sequence: CASGGGASGSYEQYF. The CDR3 coding sequence is TGTGCTAGTGGTGGGGGGGCTAGCGGCTCCTACGAGCAGTACTTC.

This clonotype was seen ten or more times. The V gene is TRBV5-1, the J gene TRBJ1-2; TRBD1 aligns across 8 bases. Germline V lookup: CDR1 SGHRS, CDR2 YFSETQ. This CDR3 is 13 amino acids long. Losses at the gene ends were 0 bases for V and 6 bases for J; bases not matched to a gene: 1. CDR3 sequence (DNA): TGCGCCAGCAGCTTGGTACAGGGGGATGGCTACACCTTC. It translates to CASSLVQGDGYTF.

This clonotype was seen repeatedly, ten times or more. This sequence joins TRBV28 and TRBJ2-7; D is perhaps TRBD1 (6 bases). V was shortened by 6 bases and J by 0 bases, with 12 bases between the two germline ends. CDR1 is MDHEN and CDR2 is SYDVKM in the germline V gene. This CDR3 spans 14 amino acids. The CDR3 loop reads CASRPMDSSYEQYF. The CDR3 nucleotides read TGTGCCAGCAGACCAATGGACAGCTCCTACGAGCAGTACTTC.